The 15 T cell receptor beta chains below were found in one sample sequenced in a study of T cell repertoires in cytomegalovirus infection. MiXCR, applied by TCRdb to the reads, yields one record per CDR3 protein. The sample has 200,000 to 300,000 distinct CDR3 sequences; around 12% are singletons. The sequencing sample was made of PBMCs. The origin of the receptors is a human donor in good health (CMV status not recorded). Some clones in this sample may be carry-over from other donors' samples.

This clonotype was seen repeatedly, ten times or more. This sequence joins TRBV28 and TRBJ1-5; D might be TRBD1 (5 bases). The V gene lost 4 bases and the J gene lost 9 bases, with 10 bases spanning the gap. CDR1 and CDR2 (germline): MDHEN, SYDVKM. The CDR3 is made up of 12 amino acids. The CDR3, as DNA: TGTGCCAGCAGTTCTGGGGGGTGGCCCCAGCATTTT. Translated, it gives CASSSGGWPQHF.

Ten or more counts support this clonotype. The rearrangement links TRBV7-9 to TRBJ1-2; weak D call: TRBD1 (6 bases). From germline, CDR1 is SEHNR and CDR2 FQNEAQ (reference sequence). V lost 5 bases and J lost 8, with 15 bases in between. CDR3 size: 13 residues. The CDR3 DNA follows: TGTGCCAGCAGCGCCCCAGGGGTGAGCGGCTACACCTTC. Protein sequence: CASSAPGVSGYTF.

This clonotype was seen many times. This chain uses TRBV20-1 with TRBJ1-1; tentative D call: TRBD1 (5 bases). Germline CDR1 DFQATT, CDR2 SNEGSKA (reference sequence). Trimming cost V 6 bases and J 8 bases, with 19 bases left between them. This CDR3 comprises 13 residues. The CDR3 loop is CSAVRDESREAFF. The CDR3 nucleotides are TGCAGTGCAGTACGGGACGAATCCCGCGAAGCTTTCTTT.

This clonotype was observed a few times. V is TRBV6-5 and J is TRBJ2-1, with TRBD2 matching 14 bases. The junction had 13 bases not matched to a gene; V was cut back by 3 bases and J by 0 bases. Germline CDR1 is MNHEY and CDR2 is SVGAGI. The CDR3 is 21 amino acids. The CDR3 coding sequence is TGTGCCAGCAGTTATTCCGGGACTAGCGGGGGCCCGGGGAGCTCCTACAATGAGCAGTTCTTC. Its protein product is CASSYSGTSGGPGSSYNEQFF.

Ten or more counts support this clonotype. The rearrangement links TRBV7-3 to TRBJ2-7, with D possibly TRBD1 on 6 matching bases. The CDR3 runs 13 residues. CDR1 and CDR2 (germline): SGHTA, FQGTGA. V was cut by 5 bases and J by 2 bases, with 10 bases left in between. DNA for the CDR3: TGTGCCAGCAGCGATACAGGGACCTACGAGCAGTACTTC. This gives the protein CASSDTGTYEQYF.

This clonotype was found many times. The chain joins TRBV7-2 to TRBJ2-5, with TRBD2 matching over 7 bases. The CDR3 loop spans 13 amino acids. Germline V gene data show CDR1 as SGHTA and CDR2 as FQGNSA. After removal of 6 bases from V and 3 bases from J, the junction contained 4 bases not matched to a gene. The CDR3 here is CASSASGKETQYF. CDR3 sequence (DNA): TGTGCCAGCAGTGCTAGCGGTAAAGAGACCCAGTACTTC.

The chain carries TRBV6-2 or TRBV6-3 and TRBJ2-1; possible D gene TRBD2, 7 bases. Germline V gene sequence: CDR1 MNHEY, CDR2 SVGEGT. Trimming left V 2 bases short and J 7 bases short, with 12 bases between. The CDR3 contains 14 residues. CDR3 in DNA: TGTGCCAGCAGTTACGAGGGGGGGCGAAATGAGCAGTTCTTC. Encoded protein: CASSYEGGRNEQFF.

This clonotype was counted at least ten times. The CDR3 protein is CASSGLWGIMNTEAFF. CDR3 nucleotide sequence: TGTGCCAGCAGCGGACTCTGGGGGATCATGAACACTGAAGCTTTCTTT. This rearrangement joins TRBV11-3 to TRBJ1-1; weak D call: TRBD1 (5 bases). This CDR3 is built from 16 residues. V gave up 5 bases and J gave up 0 bases, with 16 bases separating them. The germline CDR1 and CDR2 sequences are SGHNT and YENEEA.

The chain combines TRBV5-1 with TRBJ2-1; 8 bases agree with TRBD1. The CDR3 spans 14 residues. Germline CDR1 and CDR2: SGHRS and YFSETQ. With 3 bases clipped from V and 6 bases from J, the junction kept 5 bases outside the gene matches. The CDR3 nucleotides are TGCGCCAGCAGCTCGGGGGACAGGTTCAATGAGCAGTTCTTC. Protein product: CASSSGDRFNEQFF.

This clonotype was seen at least ten times. The V call is TRBV7-3, the J call TRBJ2-6; D possibly matches TRBD1 or TRBD2 (5 bases each). The CDR3 is made up of 16 amino acids. The V and J ends lost 3 bases and 2 bases respectively, with 11 bases between them. Looked up from germline, CDR1 is SGHTA and CDR2 is FQGTGA. CDR3 sequence: CASSLGPTAGANVLTF. In DNA, the CDR3 is TGTGCCAGCAGCTTGGGACCGACCGCTGGGGCCAACGTCCTGACTTTC.

The chain joins TRBV28 to TRBJ1-5; D perhaps matches TRBD1 (5 bases). V lost 8 bases to trimming and J lost 6 bases, with 17 bases between them. This CDR3 comprises 14 residues. Germline V gives CDR1 MDHEN, CDR2 SYDVKM. CDR3 nucleotide sequence: TGTGCCAGCTCCGGGACTACCATAGGTCAGCCCCAGCATTTT. Its protein product is CASSGTTIGQPQHF.

The CDR3 protein is CASSTPPGTGGNTEAFF. The CDR3 nucleotides are TGTGCCAGTAGTACTCCCCCCGGGACAGGGGGTAACACTGAAGCTTTCTTT. V is TRBV19 and J is TRBJ1-1, with TRBD1 identical over 11 bases. From germline, CDR1 is LNHDA and CDR2 SQIVND (reference sequence). CDR3 size: 17 residues. The V segment lost 4 bases and the J segment 2 bases; nucleotides outside the gene matches: 9.

This chain connects TRBV28 to TRBJ1-1; D perhaps matches TRBD1 (6 bases). The CDR3 contains 11 residues. Germline loops: CDR1 MDHEN, CDR2 SYDVKM. V was pared by 10 bases and J by 11 bases, with 17 bases between. The CDR3 loop is CATTQGGWAFF. Written as DNA, the CDR3 is TGTGCCACCACACAGGGAGGTTGGGCTTTCTTT.

This clonotype occurred many times. J is TRBJ1-6 and V is TRBV6-1; possible D gene TRBD1, 6 bases. Germline lookup yields CDR1 MNHNS and CDR2 SASEGT. This CDR3 is 16 amino acids long. The V and J ends lost 5 bases and 9 bases respectively, with 20 bases between them. The CDR3 region has the DNA TGTGCCAGCAGTAAGGGGGGGGGGCTCGCGGCTTCACCCCTCCACTTT. It translates to CASSKGGGLAASPLHF.

This clonotype was counted at least ten times. CDR3 region: CASSLSDTEQFF. CDR3 DNA sequence: TGTGCCAGCAGTTTGAGTGACACTGAGCAGTTCTTC. The chain links TRBV12-3 or TRBV12-4 to TRBJ2-1; no definite D call. Trimming removed 3 bases from V and 9 bases from J, with 9 bases in between. The CDR3 covers 12 residues.